This entry concerns a single T cell receptor (beta chain). Assay: immunoSEQ multiplex PCR; the TCRdb copy retains only in-frame clones and omits some. The sample contains a few hundred thousand clones, approximately 80% of which appear only once. The data were taken from a study of blood T cell repertoires in COVID-19. Study-level background: Specimens from acute and convalescent COVID-19 originated in the United States, Italy and Spain.

The CDR3 covers 15 residues. CDR1 is LNHDA, CDR2 SQIVND, per germline (reference sequence). Unmatched junction bases numbered 6, after V lost 4 bases and J lost 4 bases. Everyone who took part was 18 to 89 years old, and they came from about 25 US areas. Participant-given clinical history determined each cohort assignment. Recovered participants had two consecutive negative NP/OP PCR tests, healthcare professional clearance, or symptom resolution. The TCR comes from a woman in her fifties or sixties who had recovered from COVID-19. The sequenced sample was PBMCs or T cells enriched from blood (not recorded which). V and J are TRBV19 and TRBJ1-2; 10 nucleotides align to TRBD1. The CDR3 DNA is TGTGCCAGTAGTACCCCGACAGGGGGCGGCTATGGCTACACCTTC. Its protein product is CASSTPTGGGYGYTF.